The present entry profiles one T cell receptor (beta chain) with its context. This specimen belongs to a study of T cells in narcolepsy. Study overall: Healthy controls were enrolled alongside patients with narcolepsy type 1 or type 2.

CDR3 size: 15 residues. Germline V gives CDR1 LGHNA, CDR2 YSLEER. V trimming: 4 bases; J trimming: 6 bases; junction bases outside the gene matches: 5. Here immunoSEQ multiplex PCR was the method, and the copy in TCRdb shows in-frame clones only, minus some. Of 35,000 or so clones in the sample, around 85% were seen once. The chain links TRBV4-3 to TRBJ2-3, with 12 bases fitting TRBD2. The sequence was collected from a human donor with narcolepsy. Sequencing used CD45RA- memory CD4+ T cells from PBMCs. The CDR3 DNA sequence: TGCGCCAGCAGCCCACTAGCGGGGGGCGGGGATACGCAGTATTTT. This translates into CASSPLAGGGDTQYF.